The 28 T cell receptor beta chains below were found in one sample sequenced in a study of T cells in Graves' hyperthyroidism and ophthalmopathy. Amplification targeted TCR beta CDR3 regions from RNA transcripts. The HTBI primer set was used in a first-round RT-PCR of the TCR CDR3. MiXCR, applied by TCRdb to the multiplex PCR reads, yields one record per CDR3 protein. The sample carries roughly 560,000 distinct CDR3 sequences, approximately 15% recorded once. Sample: blood. The source of these receptors is a woman in her 40s with Graves' ophthalmopathy.

This clonotype was recorded many times. The rearrangement uses TRBV29-1 and TRBJ2-5; D is possibly TRBD1 or TRBD2 (5 bases each). From germline, CDR1 is SQVTM and CDR2 ANQGSEA. Between the trimmed V and J ends, which lost 3 bases and 5 bases, there was a span of 13 bases. The CDR3 is made up of 13 amino acids. The CDR3 is CSVELRDGETQYF. DNA of the CDR3: TGCAGCGTTGAGCTCAGGGACGGGGAGACCCAGTACTTC.

The chain carries TRBV29-1 and TRBJ1-5, with D tentatively TRBD1 (5 bases). V shed 4 bases and J shed 5 bases, with 15 bases lying between them. CDR3 size: 14 residues. The germline V gene has CDR1 SQVTM and CDR2 ANQGSEA. The CDR3 coding sequence is TGCAGCGTTGTCTCGGGGCTCGGAGATCAGCCCCAGCATTTT. The encoded protein is CSVVSGLGDQPQHF.

Points on this clonotype: This sequence may be a read error, since a much larger clone differs from it by one base. V gene TRBV12-3 or TRBV12-4 combines with J gene TRBJ1-1; 7 positions match TRBD1. Losses at the gene ends were 6 bases for V and 10 bases for J; bases not matched to a gene: 11. CDR3 length equals 13 residues. The CDR3 sequence: CASRPGQTRTAFF. The CDR3 bases are TGTGCCAGCAGGCCGGGACAGACGCGGACAGCTTTCTTT.

This clonotype appeared many times. The V and J genes are TRBV30 and TRBJ2-2; 7 bases match TRBD1. The CDR3 runs to 14 residues. Germline trimming cut 1 base from V and 4 bases from J; bases unmatched to any gene: 3. The germline V gene has CDR1 GTSNPN and CDR2 SVGIG (reference sequence). Here the CDR3 DNA reads TGTGCCTGGAGTGAGGGGACAGCCACCGGGGAGCTGTTTTTT. Its protein is CAWSEGTATGELFF. The full variable domain, with the rest looked up from reference TRBV30 and TRBJ2-2, is SQTIHQWPATLVQPVGSPLSLECTVEGTSNPNLYWYRQAAGRGLQLLFYSVGIGQISSEVPQNLSASRPQDRQFILSSKKLLLSDSGFYLCAWSEGTATGELFFGEGSRLTVL.

This clonotype was counted at least ten times. The chain employs TRBV9 and TRBJ2-7; D gene ambiguous. The V gene lost 3 bases and the J gene lost 2 bases, with 6 bases spanning the gap. The CDR3 totals 12 residues. Looked up from germline, CDR1 is SGDLS and CDR2 is YYNGEE. CDR3 sequence reads: CASSGGAYEQYF. DNA for the CDR3: TGTGCCAGCAGCGGTGGAGCCTACGAGCAGTACTTC.

This clonotype was counted a single time. V gene TRBV6-1 combines with J gene TRBJ1-2; D is unclear. The length of the CDR3 is 13 residues. The V gene lost 3 bases and the J gene lost 4 bases, with 9 bases spanning the gap. The germline V gene encodes CDR1 MNHNS and CDR2 SASEGT. The CDR3 here is CASSDPAAYGYTF. The CDR3 DNA reads TGTGCCAGCAGTGACCCAGCGGCCTATGGCTACACCTTC.

This clonotype was detected many times. The chain carries TRBV7-2 and TRBJ2-5, with D perhaps given as TRBD1 or TRBD2 (5 bases each). Germline V gene sequence: CDR1 SGHTA, CDR2 FQGNSA. This CDR3 contains 15 residues. V shed 1 base and J shed 5 bases, with 14 bases lying between them. CDR3 sequence (DNA): TGTGCCAGCAGCTTAGGAGTTTCCAGGGAGGAGACCCAGTACTTC. Its translation: CASSLGVSREETQYF.

This clonotype turned up a few times. This sequence joins TRBV5-1 and TRBJ2-5; a possible D gene is TRBD2 (5 bases). Deletions cut 1 base from V and 5 bases from J, with 9 bases between. CDR3 length: 13 residues. Germline CDR1 reads SGHRS; CDR2 reads YFSETQ. The CDR3 region has the DNA TGCGCCAGCAGCTTGACTAGAATGGAGACCCAGTACTTC. Amino acids: CASSLTRMETQYF.

This clonotype came up many times. The chain uses TRBV28 and TRBJ1-4, with TRBD1 as a possible D gene (6 bases). The V gene's germline CDR1 is MDHEN and CDR2 SYDVKM. This CDR3 contains 19 residues. V dropped 5 bases and J dropped 0 bases, with 22 bases sitting between them. Written as DNA, the CDR3 is TGTGCCAGCAGTCGAACGTACAGGGTAGGGGCCCCAACTAATGAAAAACTGTTTTTT. Its translation: CASSRTYRVGAPTNEKLFF.

This clonotype was observed many times. The chain uses TRBV7-2 and TRBJ1-1; TRBD1 is a possible D gene (6 bases). Germline CDR1 SGHTA, CDR2 FQGNSA. The V end lost 0 bases, the J end lost 9 bases, and 11 bases lay between the germline ends. CDR3 length: 13 residues. For the CDR3, the DNA is TGTGCCAGCAGCTTAGCAAGGGGGGGCAAAGCTTTCTTT. Translation: CASSLARGGKAFF.

This clonotype was seen repeatedly, ten times or more. The gene calls are TRBV12-3 or TRBV12-4 and TRBJ1-3; TRBD1 is a possible D gene (5 bases). Trimming took 3 bases from V and 0 from J, leaving 12 bases between them. This CDR3 region has 16 residues. As DNA, the CDR3 is TGTGCCAGCAGTTTGGAAAGGGACGGCTCTGGAAACACCATATATTTT. Residues: CASSLERDGSGNTIYF.

This clonotype was seen a few times. This chain joins TRBV6-2 or TRBV6-3 and TRBJ2-7, with D possibly being TRBD1 or TRBD2 (5 bases each). V lost 2 bases to trimming and J lost 6 bases, with 14 bases between them. The CDR3 consists of 14 residues. Germline assignment: CDR1 MNHEY and CDR2 SVGEGT. The CDR3 DNA follows: TGTGCCAGCAGTTACCGGGGCCCCATTATCGAGCAGTACTTC. It translates to CASSYRGPIIEQYF.

This clonotype was recorded at least ten times. The chain links TRBV19 to TRBJ2-7; possibly TRBD2 for D (5 bases). V was cut by 5 bases and J by 1 base, with 18 bases left in between. The CDR3 is made up of 16 amino acids. Germline CDR1 reads LNHDA; CDR2 reads SQIVND (reference sequence). Here the CDR3 DNA reads TGTGCCAGTAGTCGAGGGAGCGCCCCCCGTTCCTACGAGCAGTACTTC. Its protein is CASSRGSAPRSYEQYF.

Ten or more counts support this clonotype. The chain couples TRBV6-5 to TRBJ2-2, with 8 bases fitting TRBD1. The CDR3 is made up of 15 amino acids. Germline V gene lookup returns CDR1 MNHEY and CDR2 SVGAGI. Germline trimming cut 6 bases from V and 8 bases from J; bases unmatched to any gene: 11. The CDR3 sequence is CASRPGTGGSGELFF. Written as DNA, the CDR3 is TGTGCCAGCAGACCCGGGACAGGTGGATCAGGGGAGCTGTTTTTT.

In its sample, this clonotype was seen a few times. The rearrangement uses TRBV7-9 and TRBJ2-5; D unresolved. Germline values: CDR1 SEHNR, CDR2 FQNEAQ (reference sequence). Trimming pared 3 bases from V and 7 bases from J, leaving 15 bases between. CDR3 length equals 14 residues. The DNA for the CDR3 is TGTGCCAGCAGCTTCAATCTGAGGTCCGGGACCCAGTACTTC. This codes for CASSFNLRSGTQYF.

V is TRBV20-1 and J is TRBJ1-1; D might be TRBD1 (6 bases). V shed 5 bases and J shed 5 bases, with 15 bases lying between them. In germline, CDR1 is DFQATT, CDR2 SNEGSKA (reference sequence). The CDR3 spans 13 residues. The CDR3 reads CSAPPGARTEAFF. DNA of the CDR3: TGCAGTGCTCCCCCGGGGGCGAGGACTGAAGCTTTCTTT.

The V gene is TRBV4-2, the J gene TRBJ2-2; D might be TRBD2 (5 bases). V was clipped by 1 base and J by 2 bases, with 11 bases between them. Germline V lookup: CDR1 LGHNA, CDR2 YNFKEQ. The length of the CDR3 is 16 residues. The CDR3 here is CASSQGSTGNTGELFF. The DNA of the CDR3 is TGTGCCAGCAGCCAAGGTTCGACGGGAAACACCGGGGAGCTGTTTTTT.

The chain recombines TRBV12-3 or TRBV12-4 with TRBJ2-7; D is possibly TRBD2 (6 bases). The CDR3 covers 14 residues. Trimming stripped 3 bases from V and 2 bases from J, with 11 bases between. The CDR3 DNA is TGTGCCAGCAGTTTCAATAGCGGTACCTACGAGCAGTACTTC. The encoded protein is CASSFNSGTYEQYF.

The CDR3 sequence: CASRTGTGNTIYF. The CDR3 coding sequence is TGTGCCAGCAGGACAGGGACTGGAAACACCATATATTTT. The rearrangement joins TRBV7-9 to TRBJ1-3, with 7 bases lining up with TRBD1. CDR1 SEHNR and CDR2 FQNEAQ come from the germline V gene (reference sequence). Trimming cost V 6 bases and J 2 bases; bases outside gene matches: 1. The CDR3 runs 13 residues. Full variable domain (missing parts from reference TRBV7-9 and TRBJ1-3): DTGVSQNPRHKITKRGQNVTFRCDPISEHNRLYWYRQTLGQGPEFLTYFQNEAQLEKSRLLSDRFSAERPKGSFSTLEIQRTEQGDSAMYLCASRTGTGNTIYFGEGSWLTVV.

This clonotype was detected many times. This rearrangement joins TRBV5-1 to TRBJ1-1; no reliable D call. From germline, CDR1 is SGHRS and CDR2 YFSETQ. The V gene lost 3 bases and the J gene lost 3 bases, with 9 bases spanning the gap. CDR3 length: 13 amino acids. The CDR3 is CASSYSTHTEAFF. In DNA, the CDR3 is TGCGCCAGCAGCTACTCCACACACACTGAAGCTTTCTTT.

There are many counts of this clonotype. This chain uses TRBV27 with TRBJ1-1; D ambiguous. The germline CDR1 and CDR2 sequences are MNHEY and SMNVEV (reference sequence). Trimming removed 3 bases at V and 1 base at J, with 9 bases between. The CDR3 runs 14 residues. CDR3 sequence: CASSFVTPNTEAFF. CDR3 sequence (DNA): TGTGCCAGCAGTTTTGTTACTCCGAACACTGAAGCTTTCTTT.

This clonotype was observed many times. Germline and junction disagree at one end, which may indicate a read error. The chain is built from TRBV20-1 and TRBJ1-1; D gene unclear. Germline CDR1 DFQATT, CDR2 SNEGSKA (reference sequence). This CDR3 has 13 amino acids. CDR3 coding DNA: TGCAGTGCTAGACTGGAACCGAACACTGAAGCCTTCTTT. Its translation is CSARLEPNTEAFF.

This clonotype was counted many times. A single base separates this from a much larger clone, so it may be a read error. The CDR3 DNA reads as TGTGCCAGCAGTCGATATAGCAATCAGCCCCAGCATTTT. Amino acids: CASSRYSNQPQHF. The chain employs TRBV6-1 and TRBJ1-5; no reliable D call. The CDR3 contains 13 residues. Trimming took 5 bases from V and 0 from J, leaving 5 bases between them. The germline V gene encodes CDR1 MNHNS and CDR2 SASEGT.

The rearrangement uses TRBV11-2 and TRBJ2-7; D remains ambiguous. The CDR3 consists of 18 residues. The germline V and J ends were trimmed by 5 bases and 0 bases, with 23 bases remaining between them. The V gene's germline CDR1 is SGHAT and CDR2 FQNNGV. The CDR3 here is CASSPVQANPVRSYEQYF. The CDR3 DNA sequence: TGTGCCAGCAGCCCTGTCCAGGCCAACCCTGTACGCTCCTACGAGCAGTACTTC.

This clonotype was recorded at least ten times. J is TRBJ1-2 and V is TRBV7-3; D possibly corresponds to TRBD1 (5 bases). From germline, CDR1 is SGHTA and CDR2 FQGTGA. This CDR3 is built from 13 residues. V lost 0 bases and J 8 bases, leaving 10 bases between the germline ends. The CDR3 DNA sequence: TGTGCCAGCAGCTTAACAGCGGGGGGAGGCTACACCTTC. Protein sequence: CASSLTAGGGYTF. Full variable domain (missing parts from reference TRBV7-3 and TRBJ1-2): GAGVSQTPSNKVTEKGKYVELRCDPISGHTALYWYRQSLGQGPEFLIYFQGTGAADDSGLPNDRFFAVRPEGSVSTLKIQRTERGDSAVYLCASSLTAGGGYTFGSGTRLTVV.

In this sample, this clonotype turned up many times. The chain links TRBV5-1 to TRBJ2-2; D is unresolved. CDR3 length: 15 residues. Germline V gene lookup returns CDR1 SGHRS and CDR2 YFSETQ. Deletions cut 6 bases from V and 0 bases from J, with 12 bases between. The CDR3 here is CASNLTPANTGELFF. CDR3 nucleotide sequence: TGCGCCAGCAACTTAACTCCCGCGAACACCGGGGAGCTGTTTTTT.

This clonotype was observed a handful of times. The gene calls are TRBV4-2 and TRBJ2-7; tentative D call: TRBD2 (7 bases). V was pared by 0 bases and J by 6 bases, with 18 bases between. CDR3 length: 16 residues. Germline V CDR1 and CDR2: LGHNA, YNFKEQ. The CDR3 DNA follows: TGTGCCAGCAGCCAAGAGAGAGGCGGACGGGGGGCCGAGCAGTACTTC. It translates to CASSQERGGRGAEQYF.

In its sample, this clonotype was seen many times. V gene TRBV6-5 combines with J gene TRBJ1-6; D is unclear. Germline CDR1 and CDR2: MNHEY and SVGAGI. V lost 2 bases and J 0 bases, leaving 8 bases between the germline ends. The CDR3 is 16 residues long. This CDR3 reads CASSYDGDSYNSPLHF. The CDR3, as DNA: TGTGCCAGCAGTTACGACGGAGACTCCTATAATTCACCCCTCCACTTT.